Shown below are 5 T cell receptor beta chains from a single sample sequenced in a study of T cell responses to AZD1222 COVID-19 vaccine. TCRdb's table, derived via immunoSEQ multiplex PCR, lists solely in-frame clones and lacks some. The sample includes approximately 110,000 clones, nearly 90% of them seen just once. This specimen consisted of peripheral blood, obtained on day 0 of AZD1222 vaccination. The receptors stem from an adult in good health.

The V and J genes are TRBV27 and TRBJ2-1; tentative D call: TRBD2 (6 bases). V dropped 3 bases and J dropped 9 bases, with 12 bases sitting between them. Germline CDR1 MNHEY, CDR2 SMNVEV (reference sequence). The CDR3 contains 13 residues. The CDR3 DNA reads TGTGCCAGCAGTTTCCCCACTAGCACTGAGCAGTTCTTC. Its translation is CASSFPTSTEQFF.

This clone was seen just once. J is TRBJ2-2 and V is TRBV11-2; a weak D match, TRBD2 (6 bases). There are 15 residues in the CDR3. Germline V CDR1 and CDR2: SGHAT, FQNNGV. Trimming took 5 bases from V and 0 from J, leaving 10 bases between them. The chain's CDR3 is CASSPRGSNTGELFF. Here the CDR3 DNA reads TGTGCCAGCAGCCCCCGGGGGTCGAACACCGGGGAGCTGTTTTTT.

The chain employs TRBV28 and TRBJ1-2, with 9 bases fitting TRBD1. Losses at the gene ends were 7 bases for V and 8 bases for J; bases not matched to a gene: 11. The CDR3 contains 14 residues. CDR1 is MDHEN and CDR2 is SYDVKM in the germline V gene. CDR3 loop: CASTRGTGTGGYTF. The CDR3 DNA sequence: TGTGCCAGCACCCGAGGGACCGGGACAGGGGGCTACACCTTC.

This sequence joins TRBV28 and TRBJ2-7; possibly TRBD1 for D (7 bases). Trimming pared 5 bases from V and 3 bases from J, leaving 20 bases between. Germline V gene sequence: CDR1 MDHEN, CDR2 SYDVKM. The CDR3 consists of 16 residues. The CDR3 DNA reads TGTGCCAGCAGTCGCGCAGCAGGGGGGAACTACTACGAGCAGTACTTC. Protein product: CASSRAAGGNYYEQYF.

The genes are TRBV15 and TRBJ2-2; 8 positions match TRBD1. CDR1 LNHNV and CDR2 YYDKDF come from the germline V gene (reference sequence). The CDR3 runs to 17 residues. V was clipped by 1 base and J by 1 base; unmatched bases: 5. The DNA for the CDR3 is TGTGCCACCAGCAGAGCCTACGGGACAGGGAACACCGGGGAGCTGTTTTTT. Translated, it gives CATSRAYGTGNTGELFF.